What follows is one T cell receptor (beta chain) and its context. Specified time point: after trial treatment. Treatment meaning: LDRT plus nivolumab, ipilimumab, low-dose cyclophosphamide and aspirin (RACIN trial). The source of the sample is a study of low-dose radiotherapy and immunotherapy resistance in tumors. As for the study in general: With 1 Gy per fraction every two weeks, Cohort 2 accumulated 13 Gy across 26 weeks.

Germline CDR1 reads SGHVS; CDR2 reads FNYEAQ. Trimming removed 5 bases from V and 0 bases from J; junction bases left unmatched: 7. The CDR3 consists of 16 residues. Alpha and beta chains were covered, as first-strand cDNA relied on TRAV- and TRBV-specific primers. A constant-region primer paired with the V-primer adapter amplified TCRs over about 19 PCR cycles. One entry per CDR3 protein results from TCRdb running MiXCR on the reads. The table shows around 60,000 distinct CDR3 sequences, with less than 30% occurring only once. Here the sequenced sample was PBMCs, taken after low-dose radiotherapy plus immunotherapy. This chain links TRBV7-6 with TRBJ2-7, with 10 bases fitting TRBD2. The sequence was collected from a male donor with prostate cancer. CDR3 loop: CASSPQTSGLSYEQYF. The CDR3 DNA reads as TGTGCCAGCAGCCCCCAGACTAGCGGGCTCTCCTACGAGCAGTACTTC.